A selection of T cell receptor beta chains follows, all from one sample in a study of control samples from healthy donors and cancer patients. Using immunoSEQ multiplex PCR, the repertoire was profiled, and TCRdb retains in-frame clones only, with some absent. The sample has 120,000 or so clones, roughly 84% seen once. Input material: blood. These receptors were collected from a man between 40 and 49 years old in good health. The CDR3 runs from the conserved cysteine through the conserved F or W.

>TRBV19|15|TRBJ2-7
CASANRARASYEQYF
>TRBV15|16|TRBJ2-3
CATSRGTGLGTDTQYF
>TRBV11-2|13|TRBJ1-5
CASSQTSVQPQHF
>TRBV20-1|11|TRBJ1-4
CSAKRGEKLFF
>TRBV3-1/TRBV3-2|15|TRBJ2-7
CASSRGLAGVYEQYF
>TRBV6-5|15|TRBJ1-3
CASSPDRSTGNTIYF
>TRBV7-2|15|TRBJ1-5
CASSLRGAGNQPQHF
>TRBV14|17|TRBJ1-1
CASSPTGTLPGTTEAFF
>TRBV7-3|16|TRBJ1-1
CASSFSGTGIGNEAFF
>TRBV6-2/TRBV6-3|16|TRBJ2-3
CASSTGLGVSTDTQYF
>TRBV12-3/TRBV12-4|13|TRBJ1-2
CASSPRGVGGYTF
>TRBV3-1/TRBV3-2|18|TRBJ2-5
CASSQDLLAGGYQETQYF
>TRBV15|15|TRBJ1-4
CATSRAKATNEKLFF
>TRBV11-2|16|TRBJ2-4
CASTNLAGVAKNIQYF
>TRBV25-1|11|TRBJ1-1
CASSGHTEAFF
>TRBV4-3|14|TRBJ1-1
CASSQDWGGTEAFF
>TRBV7-2|15|TRBJ2-1
CASSVPGTGADEQFF
>TRBV6-5|14|TRBJ2-2
CACATGAGTGELFF
>TRBV7-9|13|TRBJ1-2
CASSLGQNYGYTF
>TRBV6-2/TRBV6-3|14|TRBJ2-2
CASSYGGDTGELFF
>TRBV27|14|TRBJ2-7
CASSLFPTGREQYF
>TRBV15|14|TRBJ1-6
CATSSQGLNSPLHF
>TRBV7-9|15|TRBJ2-1
CASSGSGKTYNEQFF
>TRBV5-6|13|TRBJ1-1
CASSPELGTEAFF
>TRBV14|16|TRBJ1-2
CASSHTNNRRDYGYTF
>TRBV27|17|TRBJ1-5
CASSPPWGVGSNQPQHF
>TRBV18|15|TRBJ2-1
CASSPIAGSYNEQFF
>TRBV11-2|16|TRBJ2-1
CASSSSLGSSYNEQFF
>TRBV18|15|TRBJ2-5
CASSQNRGRQETQYF
>TRBV11-3|15|TRBJ1-1
CASSLDIGAKTEAFF
>TRBV6-4|16|TRBJ2-3
CASSDSATGGPDTQYF
>TRBV2|15|TRBJ1-4
CASSPGGGDNEKLFF
>TRBV29-1|11|TRBJ1-1
CSVRQGTEAFF
>TRBV19|16|TRBJ1-2
CASSIYVRRQYYGYTF
>TRBV12-3/TRBV12-4|11|TRBJ1-1
CASSFARGAFF
>TRBV5-5|14|TRBJ1-2
CASSRGILGNGYTF
>TRBV7-9|15|TRBJ2-7
CASSGWDRQTYEQYF
>TRBV6-2/TRBV6-3|12|TRBJ1-3
CASSRQGNTIYF
>TRBV24-1|13|TRBJ2-3
CATSEPTGDTQYF
>TRBV4-3|14|TRBJ1-1
CASSLGGLNTEAFF
>TRBV19|16|TRBJ2-7
CASFPTGGDSTYEQYF
>TRBV5-5|14|TRBJ1-4
CASSLEGQGEKLFF
>TRBV7-3|15|TRBJ1-2
CASSLSSAPGYGYTF
>TRBV5-4|15|TRBJ2-7
CASSSNRGLGDEQYF
>TRBV9|18|TRBJ1-6
CASSPLRGSGSYNSPLHF
>TRBV5-1|13|TRBJ2-3
CASSVDYTDTQYF
>TRBV30|12|TRBJ1-4
CAWEGGGEKLFF
>TRBV25-1|13|TRBJ2-3
CASSDRDQDTQYF
>TRBV19|15|TRBJ2-6
CASWTGGSGANVLTF
>TRBV11-3|14|TRBJ1-2
CASSSGQGAYGYTF
>TRBV10-3|13|TRBJ2-3
CAISVSAEDTQYF
>TRBV7-2|18|TRBJ2-3
CASSLRVGLAGRTDTQYF
>TRBV4-1|14|TRBJ1-2
CASSQGGTAYGYTF